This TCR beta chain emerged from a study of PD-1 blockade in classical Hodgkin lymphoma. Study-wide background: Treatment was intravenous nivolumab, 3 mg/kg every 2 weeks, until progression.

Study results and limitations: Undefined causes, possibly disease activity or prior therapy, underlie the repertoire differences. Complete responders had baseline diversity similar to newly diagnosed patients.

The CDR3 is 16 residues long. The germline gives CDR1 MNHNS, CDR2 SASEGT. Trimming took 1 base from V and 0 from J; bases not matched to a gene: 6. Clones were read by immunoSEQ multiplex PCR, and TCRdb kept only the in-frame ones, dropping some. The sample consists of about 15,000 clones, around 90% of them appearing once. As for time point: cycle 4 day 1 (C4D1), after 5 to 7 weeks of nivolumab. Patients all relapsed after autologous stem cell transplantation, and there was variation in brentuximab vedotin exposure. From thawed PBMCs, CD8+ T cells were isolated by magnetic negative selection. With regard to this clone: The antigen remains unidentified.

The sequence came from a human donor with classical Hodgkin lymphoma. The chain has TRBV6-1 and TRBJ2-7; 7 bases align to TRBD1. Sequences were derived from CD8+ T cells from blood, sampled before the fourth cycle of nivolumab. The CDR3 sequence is CASSEGDRVHSYEQYF. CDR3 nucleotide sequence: TGTGCCAGCAGTGAAGGGGACAGAGTCCACTCCTACGAGCAGTACTTC.